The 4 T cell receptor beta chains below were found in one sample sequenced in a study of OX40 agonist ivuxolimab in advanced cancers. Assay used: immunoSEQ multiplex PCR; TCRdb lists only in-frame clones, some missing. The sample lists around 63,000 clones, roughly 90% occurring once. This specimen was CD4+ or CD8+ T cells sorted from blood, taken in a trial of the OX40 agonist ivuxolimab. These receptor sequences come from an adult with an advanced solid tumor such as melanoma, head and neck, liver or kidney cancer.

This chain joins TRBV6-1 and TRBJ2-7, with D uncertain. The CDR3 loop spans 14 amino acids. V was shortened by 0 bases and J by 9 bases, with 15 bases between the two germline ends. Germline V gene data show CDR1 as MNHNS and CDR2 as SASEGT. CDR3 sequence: CASSEALRVSLQYF. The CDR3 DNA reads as TGTGCCAGCAGTGAAGCGCTTCGGGTTTCGTTGCAGTACTTC.

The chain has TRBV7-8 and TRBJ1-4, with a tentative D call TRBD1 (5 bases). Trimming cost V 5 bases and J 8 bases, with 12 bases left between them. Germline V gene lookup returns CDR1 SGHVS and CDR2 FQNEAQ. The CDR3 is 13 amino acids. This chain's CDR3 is CASSPGTREKLFF. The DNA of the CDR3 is TGTGCCAGCAGCCCCGGGACGAGGGAAAAACTGTTTTTT.

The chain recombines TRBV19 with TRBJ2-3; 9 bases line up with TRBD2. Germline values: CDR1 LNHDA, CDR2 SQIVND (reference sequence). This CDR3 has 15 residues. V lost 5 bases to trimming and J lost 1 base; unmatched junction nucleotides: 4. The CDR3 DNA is TGTGCCAGTAGTGTAGCGGGAGAAGGCACAGATACGCAGTATTTT. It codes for CASSVAGEGTDTQYF. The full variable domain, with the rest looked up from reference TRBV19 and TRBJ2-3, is DGGITQSPKYLFRKEGQNVTLSCEQNLNHDAMYWYRQDPGQGLRLIYYSQIVNDFQKGDIAEGYSVSREKKESFPLTVTSAQKNPTAFYLCASSVAGEGTDTQYFGPGTRLTVL.

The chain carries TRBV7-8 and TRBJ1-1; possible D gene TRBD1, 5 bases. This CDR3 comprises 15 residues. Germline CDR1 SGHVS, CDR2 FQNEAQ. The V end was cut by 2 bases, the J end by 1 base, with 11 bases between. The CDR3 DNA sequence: TGTGCCAGCAGCTTAACGGGACTTAAGAACACTGAAGCTTTCTTT. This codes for CASSLTGLKNTEAFF.